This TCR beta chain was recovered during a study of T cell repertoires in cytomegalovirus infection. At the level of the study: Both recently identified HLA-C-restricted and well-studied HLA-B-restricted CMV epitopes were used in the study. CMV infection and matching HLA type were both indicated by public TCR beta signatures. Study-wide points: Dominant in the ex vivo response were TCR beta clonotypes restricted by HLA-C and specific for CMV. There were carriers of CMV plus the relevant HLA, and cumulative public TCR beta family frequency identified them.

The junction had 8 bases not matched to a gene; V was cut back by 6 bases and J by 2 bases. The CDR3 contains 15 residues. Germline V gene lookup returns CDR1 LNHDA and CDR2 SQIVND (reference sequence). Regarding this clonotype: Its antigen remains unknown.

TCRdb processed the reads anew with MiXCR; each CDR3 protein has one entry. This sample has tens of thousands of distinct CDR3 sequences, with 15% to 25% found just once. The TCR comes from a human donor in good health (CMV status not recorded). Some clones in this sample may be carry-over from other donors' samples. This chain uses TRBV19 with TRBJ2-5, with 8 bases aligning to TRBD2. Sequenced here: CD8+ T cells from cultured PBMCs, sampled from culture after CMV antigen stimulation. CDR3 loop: CASSRVVAGQETQYF. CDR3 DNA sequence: TGTGCCAGTAGCAGGGTGGTAGCGGGACAAGAGACCCAGTACTTC.